A selection of T cell receptor beta chains follows, all from one sample in a study of cytomegalovirus exposure and HLA in healthy donors. The assay was immunoSEQ multiplex PCR, and TCRdb's table has in-frame clones only and misses some. This table holds over 35,000 clones, 50% found once. The specimen was PBMCs. These receptors were collected from a human donor in good health. Each CDR3 is given with its conserved first and last residue. The order of the fields is clone size, D gene, CDR3 length, V gene, J gene, CDR3 protein, CDR3 DNA. The D gene is left open where the match is weak. Size is omitted from some rows. Given values are once, few, many or a class for expanded clones.

>few|TRBD1|16|TRBV7-8|TRBJ1-4
CASSPRQGWTNEKLFF
TGTGCCAGCAGCCCGAGACAGGGTTGGACTAATGAAAAACTGTTTTTT
>-|-|15|TRBV15|TRBJ1-1
CATSRDLQGHTEAFF
TGTGCCACCAGCAGAGATTTACAGGGCCACACTGAAGCTTTCTTT
>few|TRBD1|15|TRBV5-4|TRBJ1-4
CASSLRTGANEKLFF
TGTGCCAGCAGCTTAAGGACAGGAGCTAATGAAAAACTGTTTTTT
>-|-|13|TRBV7-8|TRBJ2-5
CASSPGAEETQYF
TGTGCCAGCAGCCCAGGGGCAGAAGAGACCCAGTACTTC
>-|-|15|TRBV7-2|TRBJ1-4
CASSLVGARDEKLFF
TGTGCCAGCAGCTTAGTGGGGGCGCGGGATGAAAAACTGTTTTTT
>-|-|15|TRBV15|TRBJ1-1
CATSRDITQNTEAFF
TGTGCCACCAGCAGAGATATAACACAGAACACTGAAGCTTTCTTT
>few|TRBD1|17|TRBV7-2|TRBJ2-7
CASSLKGSWDSSYEQYF
TGTGCCAGCAGCTTAAAGGGGAGTTGGGACAGCTCCTACGAGCAGTACTTC
>-|-|15|TRBV6-5|TRBJ2-5
CASRIRDNRLETQYF
TGTGCCAGCAGAATCCGGGACAACCGCCTGGAGACCCAGTACTTC
>-|-|15|TRBV9|TRBJ1-3
CASSYDRMPGNTIYF
TGTGCCAGCAGCTACGACAGGATGCCTGGAAACACCATATATTTT
>many|-|14|TRBV4-2|TRBJ1-4
CASSQGGEVEKLFF
TGTGCCAGCAGCCAAGGGGGGGAAGTCGAAAAACTGTTTTTT
>-|TRBD1|18|TRBV14|TRBJ1-1
CASSQYTGATYMNTEAFF
TGTGCCAGCAGCCAATATACAGGGGCGACTTACATGAACACTGAAGCTTTCTTT
>few|TRBD2|13|TRBV30|TRBJ2-5
CAWVASGEETQYF
TGTGCCTGGGTGGCTAGCGGGGAAGAGACCCAGTACTTC
>-|-|16|TRBV4-3|TRBJ1-2
CASSQGRGRTPRRYTF
TGCGCCAGCAGCCAAGGTAGGGGTAGGACCCCCCGGCGCTACACCTTC
>-|TRBD1|13|TRBV6-6|TRBJ1-2
CASSYTGDYGYTF
TGTGCCAGCAGTTACACAGGGGACTATGGCTACACCTTC
>-|-|14|TRBV2|TRBJ1-2
CASSVSRANYGYTF
TGTGCCAGCAGTGTCTCCAGGGCTAACTATGGCTACACCTTC
>-|-|15|TRBV5-4|TRBJ1-2
CASSLGLGLMDGYTF
TGTGCCAGCAGCTTGGGGCTGGGGCTGATGGATGGCTACACCTTC
>-|-|15|TRBV5-1|TRBJ2-7
CASSLEVGASYEQYF
TGCGCCAGCAGCTTGGAGGTCGGAGCCTCCTACGAGCAGTACTTC
>few|TRBD1|17|TRBV7-9|TRBJ1-6
CASSLGAGTGWGTPLHF
TGTGCCAGCAGCTTAGGGGCCGGGACAGGGTGGGGAACACCCCTCCACTTT
>-|-|13|TRBV19|TRBJ1-1
CASSITGNTEAFF
TGTGCCAGTAGTATCACAGGGAACACTGAAGCTTTCTTT
>-|TRBD2|15|TRBV7-7|TRBJ2-7
CASSFGASGNYEQYF
TGTGCCAGCAGCTTCGGCGCTAGCGGGAACTACGAGCAGTACTTC
>-|TRBD1|12|TRBV28|TRBJ1-2
CASRTPGGGYTF
TGTGCCAGCCGAACTCCAGGGGGGGGCTACACCTTC